This passage covers 14 T cell receptor beta chains from one sample sequenced in a study of cytomegalovirus exposure and HLA in healthy donors. The PCR was carried out with 60 Vbeta primers and 13 Jbeta primers. Produced via immunoSEQ multiplex PCR; TCRdb's table is partial and in-frame only. The sample features tens of thousands of clones, with 0.45% to 0.7% in its top ten. The sequenced sample consisted of PBMCs. These receptor sequences come from a man aged 45-65 years in good health and CMV-seronegative.

This chain joins TRBV18 and TRBJ2-1; 10 nucleotides align to TRBD2. V lost 3 bases and J lost 5; bases outside the gene matches: 4. This CDR3 spans 15 amino acids. Germline assignment: CDR1 KGHSH and CDR2 LQKENI. As DNA, the CDR3 is TGTGCCAGCTCACCTCGGCTAGCGGGGGACAATGAGCAGTTCTTC. Translating it yields CASSPRLAGDNEQFF.

The chain uses TRBV28 and TRBJ1-2; D remains unclear. This CDR3 has 12 residues. Germline-derived CDR1 and CDR2 are MDHEN and SYDVKM. V gave up 6 bases and J gave up 3 bases, with 8 bases separating them. In DNA form, the CDR3 reads TGTGCCAGCAGCGCGCGGGACTATGGCTACACCTTC. Translated, it gives CASSARDYGYTF.

The V and J genes are TRBV18 and TRBJ2-2; 8 bases match TRBD1. The CDR3 spans 17 residues. Germline assignment: CDR1 KGHSH and CDR2 LQKENI. V dropped 0 bases and J dropped 2; count of bases not matched to a gene: 5. The CDR3 here is CASSPPGQVINTGELFF. CDR3 in DNA: TGTGCCAGCTCACCACCGGGACAGGTGATAAACACCGGGGAGCTGTTTTTT. Filled out from reference TRBV18 and TRBJ2-2, the complete variable domain reads NAGVMQNPRHLVRRRGQEARLRCSPMKGHSHVYWYRQLPEEGLKFMVYLQKENIIDESGMPKERFSAEFPKEGPSILRIQQVVRGDSAAYFCASSPPGQVINTGELFFGEGSRLTVL.

V and J are TRBV19 and TRBJ1-5; 8 positions agree with TRBD1. The germline CDR1 and CDR2 sequences are LNHDA and SQIVND (reference sequence). The junction had 7 bases not matched to a gene; V was cut back by 3 bases and J by 3 bases. This CDR3 has 16 residues. CDR3 DNA: TGTGCCAGTAGTATCAGACAGGGGAACCTCAATCAGCCCCAGCATTTT. As protein: CASSIRQGNLNQPQHF.

J is TRBJ1-2 and V is TRBV14; 8 positions match TRBD1. Germline V gene sequence: CDR1 SGHDN, CDR2 FVKESK. CDR3 size: 14 residues. V lost 5 bases, J lost 2 bases, and 4 bases stayed unmatched. The CDR3 protein is CASSTTGANYGYTF. In DNA form, the CDR3 reads TGTGCCAGCAGCACGACAGGGGCCAACTATGGCTACACCTTC. The whole variable domain, filled in from reference TRBV14 and TRBJ1-2, reads EAGVTQFPSHSVIEKGQTVTLRCDPISGHDNLYWYRRVMGKEIKFLLHFVKESKQDESGMPNNRFLAERTGGTYSTLKVQPAELEDSGVYFCASSTTGANYGYTFGSGTRLTVV.

This chain links TRBV2 with TRBJ2-7; D might be TRBD1 (6 bases). The CDR3 is 14 amino acids. Germline V gene sequence: CDR1 SNHLY, CDR2 FYNNEI. Trimming removed 7 bases at V and 5 bases at J, with 18 bases between. The CDR3 DNA is TGTGCCAGCACCCTCGAGGGGGTTGTCAACGAGCAGTACTTC. Translation gives CASTLEGVVNEQYF.

V and J are TRBV5-4 and TRBJ2-1; 10 bases are shared with TRBD1. Germline trimming cut 5 bases from V and 7 bases from J; bases unmatched to any gene: 9. The germline CDR1 and CDR2 sequences are SGHNT and YYREEE (reference sequence). The CDR3 is 15 amino acids. The CDR3 protein is CASSSGLGQGNEQFF. The DNA for the CDR3 is TGTGCCAGCAGTTCCGGACTGGGACAGGGGAATGAGCAGTTCTTC.

The chain has TRBV28 and TRBJ2-1, with D perhaps matching TRBD1 (5 bases). Germline CDR1 reads MDHEN; CDR2 reads SYDVKM. This CDR3 comprises 14 residues. The V end lost 8 bases, the J end lost 7 bases, and 18 bases lay between the germline ends. The DNA of the CDR3 is TGTGCCAGCCGAAAAAGGAACAAGGGGAATGAGCAGTTCTTC. This encodes CASRKRNKGNEQFF.

V gene TRBV28 combines with J gene TRBJ1-2; possible D gene TRBD1, 5 bases. From germline, CDR1 is MDHEN and CDR2 SYDVKM. V shed 6 bases and J shed 2 bases, with 16 bases lying between them. The CDR3 loop spans 15 amino acids. The CDR3 loop is CASSSAGGDNYGYTF. CDR3 bases: TGTGCCAGCAGCTCCGCTGGGGGGGACAACTATGGCTACACCTTC.

This sequence joins TRBV9 and TRBJ2-2; D possibly corresponds to TRBD1 (5 bases). This CDR3 contains 16 residues. Germline V gene data show CDR1 as SGDLS and CDR2 as YYNGEE. Between the trimmed V and J ends, which lost 0 bases and 6 bases, there was a span of 15 bases. CDR3 sequence (DNA): TGTGCCAGCAGCGTAGCCCCACAAGGGGCTGCCGGGGAGCTGTTTTTT. This encodes CASSVAPQGAAGELFF.

This rearrangement joins TRBV18 to TRBJ2-7; tentatively, D is TRBD1 (5 bases). The CDR3 is 16 amino acids. In germline, CDR1 is KGHSH, CDR2 LQKENI. Trimming pared 0 bases from V and 0 bases from J, leaving 12 bases between. The CDR3 is CASSPPARASSYEQYF. The CDR3 bases are TGTGCCAGCTCACCACCGGCCAGGGCCAGCTCCTACGAGCAGTACTTC.

The CDR3 spells CASSLGQGRTDTQYF. CDR3 coding DNA: TGTGCCAGCAGTCTGGGACAGGGACGCACAGATACGCAGTATTTT. The genes are TRBV6-1 and TRBJ2-3, with 9 bases aligning to TRBD1. Losses at the gene ends were 5 bases for V and 1 base for J; bases not matched to a gene: 4. The CDR3 spans 15 residues. Germline V gene data show CDR1 as MNHNS and CDR2 as SASEGT.

Details on this clone: Within the sample, other DNA sequences also encode this same CDR3. The gene calls are TRBV18 and TRBJ1-1; TRBD1 agrees at 8 bases. The CDR3 is 15 amino acids. The germline CDR1 and CDR2 sequences are KGHSH and LQKENI. V lost 1 base to trimming and J lost 2 bases; unmatched junction nucleotides: 3. The CDR3 coding sequence is TGTGCCAGCTCACCACAAGGACAGGGCAACACTGAAGCTTTCTTT. It specifies CASSPQGQGNTEAFF.

The chain carries TRBV5-4 and TRBJ2-3; 12 bases agree with TRBD2. Germline loops: CDR1 SGHNT, CDR2 YYREEE (reference sequence). Trimming took 7 bases from V and 6 from J; bases not matched to a gene: 15. The CDR3 is made up of 17 amino acids. CDR3 residues: CASYRRASGGGVDTQYF. The CDR3 coding sequence is TGTGCCAGCTACCGACGGGCTAGCGGGGGGGGTGTGGATACGCAGTATTTT.